The 26 T cell receptor beta chains below come from one sample, sequenced in a study of cytomegalovirus exposure and HLA in healthy donors. The study ran its PCR with 60 Vbeta and 13 Jbeta primers. Measured with immunoSEQ multiplex PCR; TCRdb has only the in-frame clones, and not every one. The data contain 110,000 or so clones, 6.5% to 9.5% of them singletons. Sequencing was done on a sample of PBMCs. The receptors stem from a middle-aged woman in good health and CMV-seropositive.

As concerns this clone: Since no conserved phenylalanine or tryptophan closes the CDR3, a read error is the likely cause. The genes are TRBV7-9 and TRBJ1-1; TRBD1 aligns across 9 bases. V lost 6 bases to trimming and J lost 1 base; unmatched junction nucleotides: 6. CDR1 and CDR2 from the germline V gene are SEHNR and FQNEAQ (reference sequence). This CDR3 comprises 15 residues. CDR3 amino acids: CASRPGQGRNTEAFS. The DNA for the CDR3 is TGTGCCAGCAGACCGGGACAGGGTAGGAACACTGAAGCTTTCTCT.

The rearrangement joins TRBV6-1 to TRBJ1-5, with D uncertain. The germline CDR1 and CDR2 sequences are MNHNS and SASEGT. The CDR3 is 15 residues long. Trimming pared 2 bases from V and 2 bases from J, leaving 10 bases between. The CDR3 DNA is TGTGCCAGCAGTGAACCTGGGAGGGGCAATCAGCCCCAGCATTTT. Translation: CASSEPGRGNQPQHF.

This clone was seen a handful of times. The chain is built from TRBV7-9 and TRBJ2-1; the match to TRBD1 covers 10 bases. Germline-derived CDR1 and CDR2 are SEHNR and FQNEAQ (reference sequence). V lost 10 bases and J lost 2; bases outside the gene matches: 14. The CDR3 sequence is 17 residues long. The CDR3 DNA reads as TGTGCCACCCGGGACAGGGGAACGGGGGGACCCTACAATGAGCAGTTCTTC. Its translation is CATRDRGTGGPYNEQFF.

The chain joins TRBV11-3 to TRBJ1-1, with 7 bases aligning to TRBD1. Trimming at V came to 4 bases and at J to 5 bases, leaving 13 bases not matched to a gene. Germline loops: CDR1 SGHNT, CDR2 YENEEA. The CDR3 has 16 residues. CDR3 DNA: TGTGCCAGCAGCTCGTCACACAGGGGAGGAATGACTGAAGCTTTCTTT. It translates to CASSSSHRGGMTEAFF.

This clone was seen a handful of times. J is TRBJ1-1 and V is TRBV6-1; D not certain. Trimming left V 2 bases short and J 1 base short, with 5 bases between. Germline V gene sequence: CDR1 MNHNS, CDR2 SASEGT. The CDR3 totals 13 residues. The CDR3 DNA follows: TGTGCCAGCAGTGAATTAGCGAACACTGAAGCTTTCTTT. This gives the protein CASSELANTEAFF.

This chain connects TRBV28 to TRBJ1-3, with 12 bases aligning to TRBD1. The CDR3 covers 15 residues. V shed 6 bases, J shed 4 bases, and the junction held 4 bases outside the gene matches. In germline, CDR1 is MDHEN, CDR2 SYDVKM. CDR3 protein: CASSLGTGGGNTIYF. The CDR3 nucleotides read TGTGCCAGCAGCTTAGGGACAGGGGGCGGAAACACCATATATTTT.

This chain joins TRBV6-5 and TRBJ2-1; D possibly corresponds to TRBD2 (6 bases). In germline, CDR1 is MNHEY, CDR2 SVGAGI. This CDR3 region has 13 residues. V lost 8 bases and J lost 3, with 11 bases in between. This chain's CDR3 is CASSGGRYNEQFF. DNA for the CDR3: TGTGCCAGCTCCGGGGGACGCTACAATGAGCAGTTCTTC.

V usage is TRBV18 and J usage is TRBJ1-1, with D tentatively TRBD1 (5 bases). V was shortened by 3 bases and J by 1 base, with 18 bases between the two germline ends. The CDR3 extends over 17 amino acids. CDR1 and CDR2 from the germline V gene are KGHSH and LQKENI. The DNA of the CDR3 is TGTGCCAGCTCACCTTGGCGGTTAGCCGGGGGGAACACTGAAGCTTTCTTT. It encodes CASSPWRLAGGNTEAFF.

This chain connects TRBV5-1 to TRBJ1-2, with D tentatively TRBD1 (6 bases). Trimming removed 1 base from V and 3 bases from J, with 13 bases in between. CDR1 is SGHRS, CDR2 YFSETQ, per germline. This CDR3 has 15 amino acids. The CDR3 DNA reads TGCGCCAGCAGCTTGCGAGGGGGTTCGGACTATGGCTACACCTTC. Its protein product is CASSLRGGSDYGYTF.

The V and J genes are TRBV27 and TRBJ1-2; 7 bases are a match to TRBD1. V lost 0 bases and J lost 7; bases outside the gene matches: 2. The CDR3 is 13 residues long. Germline V lookup: CDR1 MNHEY, CDR2 SMNVEV (reference sequence). CDR3: CASSLSGGAGYTF. As DNA, the CDR3 is TGTGCCAGCAGTTTATCAGGGGGCGCTGGCTACACCTTC.

The chain combines TRBV27 with TRBJ2-7, with D possibly being TRBD2 (6 bases). The CDR3 sequence is 13 residues long. CDR1 is MNHEY and CDR2 is SMNVEV in the germline V gene (reference sequence). Trimming took off 3 bases at V and 6 bases at J, with 12 bases between the two ends. CDR3 nucleotide sequence: TGTGCCAGCAGTTTGACGGAGGGCCTCGAGCAGTACTTC. This translates into CASSLTEGLEQYF.

This clone was observed a few times. V usage is TRBV2 and J usage is TRBJ2-7, with D unclear. The CDR3 contains 11 residues. Per the germline V gene, CDR1 is SNHLY and CDR2 is FYNNEI. V lost 2 bases to trimming and J lost 4 bases, with 3 bases between them. For the CDR3, the DNA is TGTGCCAGCAGTGAATTATACGAGCAGTACTTC. Protein sequence: CASSELYEQYF.

This clone was observed a handful of times. The chain recombines TRBV18 with TRBJ2-7, with 8 bases fitting TRBD1. The CDR3 consists of 13 residues. V shed 2 bases, J shed 4 bases, and the junction held 1 base outside the gene matches. Per the germline V gene, CDR1 is KGHSH and CDR2 is LQKENI. The CDR3 coding sequence is TGTGCCAGCTCACCAGGGACAGGTTACGAGCAGTACTTC. Translation: CASSPGTGYEQYF.

The table lists this clone with a few counts. The chain links TRBV6-1 to TRBJ2-5; D possibly corresponds to TRBD1 (6 bases). The assigned J gene may be wrong: the sequence end matches TRBJ2-7 better. This CDR3 spans 14 amino acids. Germline CDR1 MNHNS, CDR2 SASEGT. The CDR3 loop is CASSPQGYSYEQYF. CDR3 bases: TGTGCCAGCAGCCCACAGGGATACTCCTACGAGCAGTACTTC.

This clone was found a few times. V gene TRBV11-2 combines with J gene TRBJ1-2; TRBD1 matches at 8 bases. The germline gives CDR1 SGHAT, CDR2 FQNNGV. The CDR3 is made up of 14 amino acids. J lost 7 bases, V lost 5 bases, and 9 bases had no gene match. This chain's CDR3 is CASSQGQGLGGYTF. In nucleotides, the CDR3 is TGTGCCAGCAGCCAAGGACAGGGTTTAGGTGGCTACACCTTC.

This clone turned up a few times. The genes are TRBV5-1 and TRBJ2-3, with 9 bases matching TRBD2. The germline V gene has CDR1 SGHRS and CDR2 YFSETQ. The CDR3 totals 14 residues. With 0 bases clipped from V and 6 bases from J, the junction kept 2 bases outside the gene matches. CDR3 in DNA: TGCGCCAGCAGCTTGGGAGCGGGGGGTGATACGCAGTATTTT. This sequence encodes CASSLGAGGDTQYF.

In its sample, this clone was seen a few times. The chain combines TRBV9 with TRBJ1-3, with D perhaps matching TRBD1 (5 bases). The CDR3 runs to 15 residues. The germline V gene encodes CDR1 SGDLS and CDR2 YYNGEE. With 0 bases removed from V and 4 bases from J, the gap between germline ends came to 11 bases. Here the CDR3 reads CASSVGGGDGNTIYF. The CDR3 DNA follows: TGTGCCAGCAGCGTAGGTGGAGGGGACGGAAACACCATATATTTT.

V gene TRBV7-9 combines with J gene TRBJ1-2, with D maybe TRBD1 (6 bases). Germline V gene data show CDR1 as SEHNR and CDR2 as FQNEAQ (reference sequence). This CDR3 comprises 14 residues. The ends were cut back, 6 bases at V and 0 bases at J, with 11 bases in the middle. This chain's CDR3 is CASSRGQANYGYTF. The CDR3 region has the DNA TGTGCCAGCAGTCGGGGACAAGCTAACTATGGCTACACCTTC.

This chain connects TRBV2 to TRBJ1-6; D not certain. Deletions cut 4 bases from V and 4 bases from J, with 14 bases between. The germline V gene has CDR1 SNHLY and CDR2 FYNNEI. The CDR3 runs 16 residues. DNA of the CDR3: TGTGCCAGCAGTGTTAGTGGAGAAAGATATAATTCACCCCTCCACTTT. Translated: CASSVSGERYNSPLHF.

The chain carries TRBV19 and TRBJ1-2, with a tentative D call TRBD1 (6 bases). CDR1 and CDR2 (germline): LNHDA, SQIVND (reference sequence). V dropped 9 bases and J dropped 4 bases, with 18 bases sitting between them. The CDR3 spans 14 residues. The CDR3 sequence is CASLKGEATYGYTF. The CDR3 DNA follows: TGTGCCAGCCTTAAGGGGGAAGCGACCTATGGCTACACCTTC.

This chain links TRBV7-9 with TRBJ1-5; TRBD1 matches at 8 bases. The length of the CDR3 is 16 residues. Losses at the gene ends were 6 bases for V and 0 bases for J; bases not matched to a gene: 7. CDR1 is SEHNR and CDR2 is FQNEAQ in the germline V gene (reference sequence). CDR3 loop: CASSSGTGASNQPQHF. DNA for the CDR3: TGTGCCAGCAGTTCCGGGACAGGTGCTAGCAATCAGCCCCAGCATTTT.

The gene calls are TRBV11-2 and TRBJ1-4; D is perhaps TRBD1 (6 bases). Germline CDR1 is SGHAT and CDR2 is FQNNGV. This CDR3 spans 16 amino acids. Trimming stripped 5 bases from V and 6 bases from J, with 19 bases between. CDR3 loop: CASSPTGTYGDEKLFF. CDR3 coding DNA: TGTGCCAGCAGCCCTACAGGGACCTACGGGGATGAAAAACTGTTTTTT.

This clone was recorded a few times. This chain links TRBV18 with TRBJ2-7; D is perhaps TRBD1 (6 bases). Between the trimmed V and J ends, which lost 3 bases and 5 bases, there was a span of 20 bases. Germline lookup yields CDR1 KGHSH and CDR2 LQKENI. The CDR3 is 16 amino acids. CDR3 region: CASSPPTNRAFNEQYF. The CDR3 bases are TGTGCCAGCTCACCCCCGACGAACAGGGCTTTTAACGAGCAGTACTTC.

This chain connects TRBV19 to TRBJ2-1; TRBD1 matches at 7 bases. Germline lookup yields CDR1 LNHDA and CDR2 SQIVND (reference sequence). This CDR3 comprises 14 residues. After removal of 5 bases from V and 5 bases from J, the junction contained 6 bases not matched to a gene. The CDR3 bases are TGTGCCAGTAGTCTAACAGGGGTTCACAATGAGCAGTTCTTC. It specifies CASSLTGVHNEQFF.

This clone was counted only a few times. This chain joins TRBV6-1 and TRBJ1-4; possibly TRBD1 for D (6 bases). V dropped 7 bases and J dropped 7 bases, with 13 bases sitting between them. Germline CDR1 reads MNHNS; CDR2 reads SASEGT. The CDR3 loop spans 13 amino acids. The CDR3 sequence is CASTWSRGEKLFF. CDR3 DNA sequence: TGTGCCAGCACCTGGTCCAGGGGTGAAAAACTGTTTTTT.

The chain uses TRBV2 and TRBJ2-2; a weak D match, TRBD2 (5 bases). This CDR3 is built from 14 residues. Per the germline V gene, CDR1 is SNHLY and CDR2 is FYNNEI. Between the trimmed V and J ends, which lost 7 bases and 4 bases, there was a span of 13 bases. DNA for the CDR3: TGTGCCAGCAAAGTGCAGGCGGGCACCGGGGAGCTGTTTTTT. Translation gives CASKVQAGTGELFF.